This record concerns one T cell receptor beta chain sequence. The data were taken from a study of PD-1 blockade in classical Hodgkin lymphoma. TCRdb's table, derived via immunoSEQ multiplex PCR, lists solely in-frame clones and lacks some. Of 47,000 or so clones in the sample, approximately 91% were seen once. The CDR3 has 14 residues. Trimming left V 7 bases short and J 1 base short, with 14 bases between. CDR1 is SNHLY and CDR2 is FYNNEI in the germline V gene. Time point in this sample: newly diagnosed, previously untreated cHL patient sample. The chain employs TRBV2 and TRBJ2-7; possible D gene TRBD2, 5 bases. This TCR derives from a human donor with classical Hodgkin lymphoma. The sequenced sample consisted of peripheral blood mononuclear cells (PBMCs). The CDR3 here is CASNVLGSSYEQYF. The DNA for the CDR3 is TGTGCCAGCAACGTACTAGGATCGTCCTACGAGCAGTACTTC.